This is a list of T cell receptor beta chains from one sample in a study of shared clonotypes between healthy human individuals. The assay was immunoSEQ multiplex PCR, and TCRdb's table has in-frame clones only and misses some. The data show a few hundred thousand clones, roughly 96% seen once. Sequences were obtained from memory CD8+ T cells sorted from blood. These TCRs come from a man aged 30-40 years in good health. CDR3s include the opening cysteine and the closing phenylalanine or tryptophan. A D gene is named only where the DNA matches it firmly. Not every row has a clone size; where given, it reads once, few, many or a size class.

D gene: TRBD2
J gene: TRBJ2-1
V gene: TRBV29-1
clone size: .
CDR3 length: 13
CDR3 DNA: TGCAGCGTCACTAGCGTCGTGAAGGATGAGCAGTTCTTC
CDR3 protein: CSVTSVVKDEQFF

D gene: TRBD1
J gene: TRBJ1-2
V gene: TRBV2
clone size: .
CDR3 length: 13
CDR3 DNA: TGTGCCAGCAGGGGACAGAGGAATTATGGCTACACCTTC
CDR3 protein: CASRGQRNYGYTF

D gene: .
J gene: TRBJ1-6
V gene: TRBV18
clone size: .
CDR3 length: 16
CDR3 DNA: TGTGCCAGCTCACCTACCCCGAGCTCCTATAATTCACCCCTCCACTTT
CDR3 protein: CASSPTPSSYNSPLHF

D gene: .
J gene: TRBJ2-7
V gene: TRBV27
clone size: once
CDR3 length: 13
CDR3 DNA: TGTGCCAGCAGTTTCGTCGGGACCTACGAGCAGTACTTC
CDR3 protein: CASSFVGTYEQYF

D gene: TRBD2
J gene: TRBJ2-7
V gene: TRBV4-2
clone size: .
CDR3 length: 13
CDR3 DNA: TGTGCCAGCAGCCGTAGCGGGACAAACGAGCAGTACTTC
CDR3 protein: CASSRSGTNEQYF

D gene: .
J gene: TRBJ2-3
V gene: TRBV7-6
clone size: .
CDR3 length: 17
CDR3 DNA: TGTGCCAGCAGCTTAGCGTCATTACCAGCCGGCCCAGATACGCAGTATTTT
CDR3 protein: CASSLASLPAGPDTQYF

D gene: .
J gene: TRBJ1-1
V gene: TRBV20-1
clone size: .
CDR3 length: 10
CDR3 DNA: TGCAGTGCTAGGACCCCTGAAGCTTTCTTT
CDR3 protein: CSARTPEAFF

D gene: .
J gene: TRBJ2-1
V gene: TRBV20-1
clone size: .
CDR3 length: 10
CDR3 DNA: TGCAGTGTCCTCCCGCGGGAGCAGTTCTTC
CDR3 protein: CSVLPREQFF

D gene: TRBD2
J gene: TRBJ2-7
V gene: TRBV2
clone size: .
CDR3 length: 14
CDR3 DNA: TGTGCCAGCGGGAGGACTAGCGGGAGGTACGAGCAGTACTTC
CDR3 protein: CASGRTSGRYEQYF

D gene: .
J gene: TRBJ2-7
V gene: TRBV5-4
clone size: .
CDR3 length: 11
CDR3 DNA: TGTGCCAGCAGCGACAGTTACGAGCAGTACTTC
CDR3 protein: CASSDSYEQYF

D gene: TRBD1
J gene: TRBJ2-7
V gene: TRBV7-9
clone size: .
CDR3 length: 14
CDR3 DNA: TGTGCCAGCAGCCCCGGGACAGGGCCCTACGAGCAGTACTTC
CDR3 protein: CASSPGTGPYEQYF

D gene: TRBD2
J gene: TRBJ2-1
V gene: TRBV5-1
clone size: .
CDR3 length: 15
CDR3 DNA: TGCGCCAGCAGCTTTCGCAGCGGGAGTTACAATGAGCAGTTCTTC
CDR3 protein: CASSFRSGSYNEQFF